One TCR beta chain is described in this entry. There is no known antigen for this receptor. Base qualities are missing; no much larger clone stands one base away. These data originate in a study of T cell responses to AZD1222 COVID-19 vaccine (dated by TCRdb to the early 2020s). Regarding the complete study: AZD1222 recipients with second doses at about 4 weeks or about 12 weeks were pooled, because spike-specific TCR depth and breadth did not differ between schedules. TCR sequencing covered over 230 trial participants: around 210 given two doses of AZD1222 and approximately 26 given two doses of MenACWY control vaccine. Enrollment into the trials was organized by age into subgroups of 18-55, 56-69 and 70-plus years, and those subgroups contained about 160, 30 and 59 TCR-sequenced participants, respectively. The investigation overall reported the following: In the small 56-69-year group, the increase in depth fell short of significance, most likely because of low power. Participants were mostly white British and included more females than males, and it was suggested by the authors that clonal diversity may have been underestimated. Reportedly, close to half of the unique spike-specific TCRs recognized epitopes lying outside the regions that are mutated in the B.1.351 and B.1.1.7 variants. The vaccine-associated CD4 TCRs covered the entire spike protein, and the dominant responses fell in regions 160-218 and 743-854. After two AZD1222 doses, both the breadth and the depth of spike-specific TCRs were significantly higher than at day 0 and than in MenACWY recipients. Because no day 14 peak-response samples were available, the repertoires could be characterized only after the peak T cell response. Conclusions about previously exposed vaccinees are limited, since just five or six AZD1222 recipients were seropositive for SARS-CoV-2 at baseline.

The CDR3 regions of human TCRbeta chains were subjected to immunosequencing. The authors' pipeline ran thus. TCRs in the repertoires were matched against a reference library of SARS-CoV-2-specific TCRs that had been generated with the MIRA antigen-specificity platform. Breadth was defined as the fraction of unique TCRs that were SARS-CoV-2-associated. Depth was defined as the fraction of total T cells that were SARS-CoV-2-associated. Each spike-specific TCR was assigned to its reactive spike region and to a CD4 or CD8 class using the MIRA data. Log10-transformed breadth and depth values were compared by one-way ANOVA with Sidak's multiple comparisons tests. As stored in TCRdb, this immuneACCESS dataset retains in-frame rearrangements with V and J assigned. A fraction of the clones does not appear; measured against another copy, unresolved V genes explain less than half of the discrepancy, and the remainder lacks a known reason. That table is the source of V, J and clone size, and D and trimming were worked out from the DNA. In this sample the table shows about 150,000 clones, 90% of which occur a single time. Roughly 1.9% of the sample is in the top ten clones.

The CDR3, from cysteine to phenylalanine, totals 15 residues. Only the CDR3 region is kept as DNA, spanning 45 bases read in frame from base 1. Looking up the germline V gene yields CDR1 SGHTA and CDR2 FQGTGA. V sheds 4 bases and J sheds 0 bases, leaving 10 bases between their ends. Read against the paper, the sample's time point label means: baseline before first vaccination. Vaccinee samples were obtained from the UK trials COV001 and COV002, which included a single-blind randomized controlled phase 2/3 trial of AZD1222 (ChAdOx1 nCoV-19) in healthy adults. Trial participant PBMC samples were collected at day 0 and day 28 after the second dose for TCRbeta chain sequencing.

The source material was peripheral blood, sampled on day 0 of AZD1222 vaccination. The clonotype comes from an adult in good health. The chain was built from TRBV7-3 and TRBJ2-1; the D gene is unclear. The CDR3 corresponds to CASSSFLSSYNEQFF. Read as DNA, the sequence is TGTGCCAGCAGCTCCTTTCTAAGCTCCTACAATGAGCAGTTCTTC.